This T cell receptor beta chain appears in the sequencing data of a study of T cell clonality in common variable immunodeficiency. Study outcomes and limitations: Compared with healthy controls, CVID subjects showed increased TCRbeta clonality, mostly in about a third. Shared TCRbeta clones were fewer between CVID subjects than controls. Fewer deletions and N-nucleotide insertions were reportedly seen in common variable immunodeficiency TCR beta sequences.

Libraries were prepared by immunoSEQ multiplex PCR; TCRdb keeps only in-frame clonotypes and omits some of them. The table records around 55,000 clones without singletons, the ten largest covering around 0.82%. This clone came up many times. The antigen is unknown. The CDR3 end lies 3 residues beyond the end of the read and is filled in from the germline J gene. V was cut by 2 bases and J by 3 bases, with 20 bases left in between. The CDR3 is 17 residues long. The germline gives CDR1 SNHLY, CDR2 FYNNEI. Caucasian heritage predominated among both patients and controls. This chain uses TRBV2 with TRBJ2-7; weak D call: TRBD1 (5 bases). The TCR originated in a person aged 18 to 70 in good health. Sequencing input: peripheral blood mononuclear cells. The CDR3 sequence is CASSEFSGRGTSYEQYF. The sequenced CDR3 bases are TGTGCCAGCAGTGAATTTTCGGGTAGGGGCACAAGCTACGAG.